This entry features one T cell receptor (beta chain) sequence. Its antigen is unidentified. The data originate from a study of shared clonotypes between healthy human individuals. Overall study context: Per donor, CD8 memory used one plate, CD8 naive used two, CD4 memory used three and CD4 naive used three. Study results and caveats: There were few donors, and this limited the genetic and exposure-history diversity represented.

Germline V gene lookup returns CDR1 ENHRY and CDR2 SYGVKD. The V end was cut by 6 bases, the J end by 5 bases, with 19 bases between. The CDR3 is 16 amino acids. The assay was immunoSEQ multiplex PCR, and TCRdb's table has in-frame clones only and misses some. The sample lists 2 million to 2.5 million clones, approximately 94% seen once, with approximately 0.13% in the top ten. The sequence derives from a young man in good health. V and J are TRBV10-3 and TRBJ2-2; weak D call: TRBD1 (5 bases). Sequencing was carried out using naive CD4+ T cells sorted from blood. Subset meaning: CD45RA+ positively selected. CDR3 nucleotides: TGTGCCATCAGGACCAGTGAAGGGGTAGATACCGGGGAGCTGTTTTTT. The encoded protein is CAIRTSEGVDTGELFF.